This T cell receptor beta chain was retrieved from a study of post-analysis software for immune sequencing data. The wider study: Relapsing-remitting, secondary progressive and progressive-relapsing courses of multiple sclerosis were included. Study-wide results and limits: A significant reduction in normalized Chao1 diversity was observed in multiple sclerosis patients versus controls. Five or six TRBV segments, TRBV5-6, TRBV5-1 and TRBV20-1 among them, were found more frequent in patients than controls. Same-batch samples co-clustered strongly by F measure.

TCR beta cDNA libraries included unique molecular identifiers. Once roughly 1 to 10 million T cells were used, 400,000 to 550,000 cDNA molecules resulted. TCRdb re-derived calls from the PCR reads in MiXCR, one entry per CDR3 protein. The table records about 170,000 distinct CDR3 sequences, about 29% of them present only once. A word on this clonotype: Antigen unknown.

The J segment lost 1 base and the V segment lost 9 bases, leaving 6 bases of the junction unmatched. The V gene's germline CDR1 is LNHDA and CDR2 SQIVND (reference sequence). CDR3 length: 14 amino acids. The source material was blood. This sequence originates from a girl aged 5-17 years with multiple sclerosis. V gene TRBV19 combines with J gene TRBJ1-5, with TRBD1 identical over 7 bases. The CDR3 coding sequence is TGTGCCAGCGGAAACAGGGGAAGCAATCAGCCCCAGCATTTT. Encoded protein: CASGNRGSNQPQHF.